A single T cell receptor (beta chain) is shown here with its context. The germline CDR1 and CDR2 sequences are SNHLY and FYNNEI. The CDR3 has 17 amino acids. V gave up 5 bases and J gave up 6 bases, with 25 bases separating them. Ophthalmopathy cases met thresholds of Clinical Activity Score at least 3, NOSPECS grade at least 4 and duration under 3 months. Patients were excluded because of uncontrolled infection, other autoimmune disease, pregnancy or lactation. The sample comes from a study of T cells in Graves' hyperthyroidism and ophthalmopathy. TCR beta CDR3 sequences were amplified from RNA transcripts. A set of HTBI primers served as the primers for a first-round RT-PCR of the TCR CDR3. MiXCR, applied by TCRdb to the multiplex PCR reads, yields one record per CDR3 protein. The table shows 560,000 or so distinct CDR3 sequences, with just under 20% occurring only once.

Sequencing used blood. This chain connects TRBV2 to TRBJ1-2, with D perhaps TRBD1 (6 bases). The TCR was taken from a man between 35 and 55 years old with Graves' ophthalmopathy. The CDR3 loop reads CASSTWRGARDEDGYTF. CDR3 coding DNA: TGTGCCAGCAGTACCTGGCGGGGGGCAAGAGATGAGGATGGCTACACCTTC. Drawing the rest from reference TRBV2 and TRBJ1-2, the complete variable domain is EPEVTQTPSHQVTQMGQEVILRCVPISNHLYFYWYRQILGQKVEFLVSFYNNEISEKSEIFDDQFSVERPDGSNFTLKIRSTKLEDSAMYFCASSTWRGARDEDGYTFGSGTRLTVV.